This TCR beta chain was captured by sequencing in a study of cytomegalovirus exposure and HLA in healthy donors. Vbeta (60) and Jbeta (13) primers were used in the PCR. TCRdb keeps only in-frame clones here, not all; method: immunoSEQ multiplex PCR. Among about 130,000 clones listed, under 90% were seen once. There are a few counts of this clone. The V and J ends lost 2 bases and 8 bases respectively, with 12 bases between them. The CDR3 loop spans 13 amino acids. The germline gives CDR1 MNHEY, CDR2 SVGAGI. The TCR was taken from a middle-aged woman in good health and CMV-seropositive. V usage is TRBV6-5 and J usage is TRBJ1-2; perhaps TRBD1 as D (6 bases). Sequences were obtained from PBMCs. CDR3 sequence (DNA): TGTGCCAGCAGTTACGGGGGGGCCGGAGGCTACACCTTC. Translation gives CASSYGGAGGYTF.